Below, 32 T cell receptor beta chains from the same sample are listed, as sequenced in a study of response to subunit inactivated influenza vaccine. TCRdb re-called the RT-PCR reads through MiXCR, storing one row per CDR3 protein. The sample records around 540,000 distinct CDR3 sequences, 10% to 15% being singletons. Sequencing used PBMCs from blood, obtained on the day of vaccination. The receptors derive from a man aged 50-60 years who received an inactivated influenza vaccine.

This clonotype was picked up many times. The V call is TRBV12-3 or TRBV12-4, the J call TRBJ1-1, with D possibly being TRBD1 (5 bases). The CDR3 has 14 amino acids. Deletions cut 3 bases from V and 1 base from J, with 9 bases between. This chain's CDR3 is CASSFQGGNTEAFF. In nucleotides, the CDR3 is TGTGCCAGCAGTTTTCAGGGAGGGAACACTGAAGCTTTCTTT.

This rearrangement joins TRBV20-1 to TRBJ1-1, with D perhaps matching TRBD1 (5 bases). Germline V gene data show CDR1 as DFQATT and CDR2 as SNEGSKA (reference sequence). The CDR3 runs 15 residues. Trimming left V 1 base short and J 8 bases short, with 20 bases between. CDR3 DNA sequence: TGCAGTGCTAGAGGGGCGGGACGGGGTATGATGGAAGCTTTCTTT. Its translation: CSARGAGRGMMEAFF.

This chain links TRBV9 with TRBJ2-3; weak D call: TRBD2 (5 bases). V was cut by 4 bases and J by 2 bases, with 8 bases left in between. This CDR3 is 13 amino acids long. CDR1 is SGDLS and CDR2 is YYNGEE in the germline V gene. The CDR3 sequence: CASSPGITDTQYF. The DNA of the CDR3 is TGTGCCAGCAGCCCCGGGATCACAGATACGCAGTATTTT.

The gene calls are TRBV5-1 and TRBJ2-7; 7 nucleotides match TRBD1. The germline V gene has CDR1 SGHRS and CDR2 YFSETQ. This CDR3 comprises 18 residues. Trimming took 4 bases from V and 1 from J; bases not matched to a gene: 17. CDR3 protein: CASSPMPPTGKISYEQYF. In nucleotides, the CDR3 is TGCGCCAGCAGCCCGATGCCCCCGACAGGGAAAATTTCCTACGAGCAGTACTTC.

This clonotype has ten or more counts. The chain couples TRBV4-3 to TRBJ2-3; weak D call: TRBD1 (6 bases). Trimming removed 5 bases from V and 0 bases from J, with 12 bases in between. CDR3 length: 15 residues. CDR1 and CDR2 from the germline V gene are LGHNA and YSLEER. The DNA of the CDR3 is TGCGCCAGCAGCGAACGGGACACAAGCACAGATACGCAGTATTTT. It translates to CASSERDTSTDTQYF.

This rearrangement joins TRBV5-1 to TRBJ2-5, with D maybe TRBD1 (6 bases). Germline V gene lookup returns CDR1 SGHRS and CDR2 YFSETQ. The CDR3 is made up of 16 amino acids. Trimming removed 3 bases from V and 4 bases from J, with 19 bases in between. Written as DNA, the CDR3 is TGCGCCAGCAGCTCTCGGGTGGCAGGGGACGGAGAGACCCAGTACTTC. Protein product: CASSSRVAGDGETQYF.

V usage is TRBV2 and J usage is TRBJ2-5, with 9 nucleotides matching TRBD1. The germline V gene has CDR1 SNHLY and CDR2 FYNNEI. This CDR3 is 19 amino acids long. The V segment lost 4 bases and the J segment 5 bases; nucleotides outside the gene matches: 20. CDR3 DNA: TGTGCCAGCAGTGTCTCGGCCTACCCCGGGACAGGGCTTAGGGAGACCCAGTACTTC. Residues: CASSVSAYPGTGLRETQYF.

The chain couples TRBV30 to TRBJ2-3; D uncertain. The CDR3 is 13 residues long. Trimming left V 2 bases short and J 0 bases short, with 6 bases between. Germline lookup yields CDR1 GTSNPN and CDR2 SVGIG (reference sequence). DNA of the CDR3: TGTGCCTGGAGTAGAGACAGCACAGATACGCAGTATTTT. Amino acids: CAWSRDSTDTQYF.

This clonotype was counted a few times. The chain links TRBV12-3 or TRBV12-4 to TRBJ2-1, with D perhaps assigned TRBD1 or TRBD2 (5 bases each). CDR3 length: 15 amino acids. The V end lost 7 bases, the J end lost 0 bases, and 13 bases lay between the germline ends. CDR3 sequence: CASTRDAVSYNEQFF. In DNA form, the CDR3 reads TGTGCCAGCACCCGGGACGCCGTCTCCTACAATGAGCAGTTCTTC.

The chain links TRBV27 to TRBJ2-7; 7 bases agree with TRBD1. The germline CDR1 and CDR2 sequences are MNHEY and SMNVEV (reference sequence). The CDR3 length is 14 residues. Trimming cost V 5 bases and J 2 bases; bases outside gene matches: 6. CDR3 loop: CASSLRTGAYEQYF. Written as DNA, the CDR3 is TGTGCCAGCAGTCTTAGGACAGGAGCCTACGAGCAGTACTTC.

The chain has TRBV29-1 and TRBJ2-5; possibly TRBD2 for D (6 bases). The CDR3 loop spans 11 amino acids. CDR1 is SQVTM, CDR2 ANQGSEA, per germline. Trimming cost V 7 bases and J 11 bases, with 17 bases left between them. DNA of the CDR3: TGCAGCGATAAGACCGGGGGAGCACAGTACTTC. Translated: CSDKTGGAQYF.

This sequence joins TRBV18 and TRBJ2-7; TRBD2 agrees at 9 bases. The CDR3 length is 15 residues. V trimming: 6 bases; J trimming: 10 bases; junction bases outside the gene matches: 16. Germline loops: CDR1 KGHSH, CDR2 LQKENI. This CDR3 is CASSPTASGAHNQYF. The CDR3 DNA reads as TGTGCCAGCTCCCCTACCGCTAGCGGGGCCCACAATCAGTACTTC.

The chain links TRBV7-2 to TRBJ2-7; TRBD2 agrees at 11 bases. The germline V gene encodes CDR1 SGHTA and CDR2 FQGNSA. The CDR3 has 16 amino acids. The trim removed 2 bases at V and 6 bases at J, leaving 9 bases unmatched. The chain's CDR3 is CASSLKVLAGGSEQYF. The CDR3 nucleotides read TGTGCCAGCAGCTTAAAAGTTCTAGCGGGGGGCTCCGAGCAGTACTTC.

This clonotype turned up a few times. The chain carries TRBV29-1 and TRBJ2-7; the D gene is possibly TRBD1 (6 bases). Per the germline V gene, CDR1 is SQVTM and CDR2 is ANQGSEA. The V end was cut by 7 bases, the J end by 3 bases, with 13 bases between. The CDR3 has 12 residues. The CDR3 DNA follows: TGCAGCGCCCAGGGGCAGTACTACGAGCAGTACTTC. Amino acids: CSAQGQYYEQYF.

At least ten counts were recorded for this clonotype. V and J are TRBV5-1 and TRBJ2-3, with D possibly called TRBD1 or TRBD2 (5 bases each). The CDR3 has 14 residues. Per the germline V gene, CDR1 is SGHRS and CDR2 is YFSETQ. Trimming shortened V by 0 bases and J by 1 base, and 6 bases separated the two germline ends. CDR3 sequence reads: CASSLGDGTDTQYF. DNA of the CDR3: TGCGCCAGCAGCTTGGGGGACGGCACAGATACGCAGTATTTT.

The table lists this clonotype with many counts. Here the CDR3 DNA reads TGTGCCAGCAGTTACCCCGTAGCGGGAGGGCTGCCAGATACGCAGTATTTT. This codes for CASSYPVAGGLPDTQYF. The rearrangement links TRBV6-2 or TRBV6-3 to TRBJ2-3; 11 positions agree with TRBD2. V was clipped by 2 bases and J by 4 bases; unmatched bases: 8. The CDR3 is 17 amino acids. CDR1 is MNHEY and CDR2 is SVGEGT in the germline V gene.

The CDR3 spells CASSLGRGRLETQYF. CDR3 bases: TGTGCCAGCAGCTTAGGAAGGGGGCGCCTAGAGACCCAGTACTTC. The V gene is TRBV11-2, the J gene TRBJ2-5; 7 nucleotides line up with TRBD1. The CDR3 is made up of 15 amino acids. V was clipped by 1 base and J by 4 bases; unmatched bases: 6. Per the germline V gene, CDR1 is SGHAT and CDR2 is FQNNGV.

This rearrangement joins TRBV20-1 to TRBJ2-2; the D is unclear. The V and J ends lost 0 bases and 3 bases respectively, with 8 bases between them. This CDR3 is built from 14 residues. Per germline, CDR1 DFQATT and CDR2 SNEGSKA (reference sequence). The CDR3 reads CSAREALYTGELFF. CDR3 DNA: TGCAGTGCTAGAGAGGCACTATACACCGGGGAGCTGTTTTTT.

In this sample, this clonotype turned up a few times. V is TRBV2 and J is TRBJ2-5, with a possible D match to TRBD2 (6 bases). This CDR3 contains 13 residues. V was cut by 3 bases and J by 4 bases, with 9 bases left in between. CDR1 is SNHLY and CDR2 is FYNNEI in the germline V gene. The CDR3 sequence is CASSDRDSETQYF. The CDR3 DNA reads TGTGCCAGCAGTGACCGGGACTCAGAGACCCAGTACTTC.

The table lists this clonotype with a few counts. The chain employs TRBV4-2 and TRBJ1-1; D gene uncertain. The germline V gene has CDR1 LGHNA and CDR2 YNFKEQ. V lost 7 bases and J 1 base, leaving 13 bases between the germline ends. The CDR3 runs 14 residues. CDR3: CASKSLMGNTEAFF. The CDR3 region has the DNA TGTGCCAGCAAGAGTTTGATGGGGAACACTGAAGCTTTCTTT.

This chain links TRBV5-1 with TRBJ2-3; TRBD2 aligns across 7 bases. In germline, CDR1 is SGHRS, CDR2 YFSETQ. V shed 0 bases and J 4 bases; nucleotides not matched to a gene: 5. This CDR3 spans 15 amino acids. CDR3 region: CASSLAVRESDTQYF. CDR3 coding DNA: TGCGCCAGCAGCTTGGCCGTGCGGGAGTCAGATACGCAGTATTTT.

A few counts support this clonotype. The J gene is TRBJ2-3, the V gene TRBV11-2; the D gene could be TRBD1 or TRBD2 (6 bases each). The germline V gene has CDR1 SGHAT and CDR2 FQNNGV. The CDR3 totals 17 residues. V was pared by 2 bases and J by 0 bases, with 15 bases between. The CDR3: CASSLSSRGRSTDTQYF. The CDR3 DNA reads TGTGCCAGCAGCTTATCGTCTCGGGGGCGAAGCACAGATACGCAGTATTTT. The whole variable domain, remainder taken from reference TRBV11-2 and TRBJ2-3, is EAGVAQSPRYKIIEKRQSVAFWCNPISGHATLYWYQQILGQGPKLLIQFQNNGVVDDSQLPKDRFSAERLKGVDSTLKIQPAKLEDSAVYLCASSLSSRGRSTDTQYFGPGTRLTVL.

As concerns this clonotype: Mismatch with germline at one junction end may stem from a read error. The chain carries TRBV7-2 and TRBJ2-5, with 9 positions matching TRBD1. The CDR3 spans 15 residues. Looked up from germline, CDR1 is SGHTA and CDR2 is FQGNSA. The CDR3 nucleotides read TGTGCCAGCAGTTTAGAAAACAGGGGGCAGAAGACCCAGTACTTC. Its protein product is CASSLENRGQKTQYF.

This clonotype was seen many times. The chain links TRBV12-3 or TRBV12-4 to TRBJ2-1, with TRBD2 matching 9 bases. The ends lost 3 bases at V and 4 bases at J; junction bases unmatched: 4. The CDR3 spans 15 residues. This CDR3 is CASSLTGLAYNEQFF. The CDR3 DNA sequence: TGTGCCAGCAGTTTGACGGGACTAGCATACAATGAGCAGTTCTTC.

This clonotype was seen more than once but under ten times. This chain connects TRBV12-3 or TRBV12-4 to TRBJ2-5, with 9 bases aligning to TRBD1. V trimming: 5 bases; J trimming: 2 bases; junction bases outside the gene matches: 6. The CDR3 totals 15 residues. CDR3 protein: CASSRDRATQETQYF. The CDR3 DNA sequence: TGTGCCAGCAGTAGGGACAGGGCGACACAAGAGACCCAGTACTTC.

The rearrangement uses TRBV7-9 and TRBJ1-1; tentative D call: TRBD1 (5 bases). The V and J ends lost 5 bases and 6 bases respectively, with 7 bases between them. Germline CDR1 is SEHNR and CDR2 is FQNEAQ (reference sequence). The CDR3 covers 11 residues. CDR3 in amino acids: CASSRQSEAFF. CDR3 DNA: TGTGCCAGCAGCCGACAGTCTGAAGCTTTCTTT.

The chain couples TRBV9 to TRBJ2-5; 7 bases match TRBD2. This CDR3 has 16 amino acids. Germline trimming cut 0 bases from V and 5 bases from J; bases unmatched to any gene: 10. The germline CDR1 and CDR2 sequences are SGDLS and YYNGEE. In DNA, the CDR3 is TGTGCCAGCAGCGTAGAAGGCGGGAGACTCGGGGAGACCCAGTACTTC. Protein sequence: CASSVEGGRLGETQYF.

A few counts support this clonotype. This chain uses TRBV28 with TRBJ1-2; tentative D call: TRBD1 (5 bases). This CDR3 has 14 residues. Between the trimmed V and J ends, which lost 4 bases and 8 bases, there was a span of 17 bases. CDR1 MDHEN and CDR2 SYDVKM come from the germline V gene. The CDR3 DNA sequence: TGTGCCAGCAGTTCTAGCGGGACTCCTCGGGGCTACACCTTC. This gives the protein CASSSSGTPRGYTF.

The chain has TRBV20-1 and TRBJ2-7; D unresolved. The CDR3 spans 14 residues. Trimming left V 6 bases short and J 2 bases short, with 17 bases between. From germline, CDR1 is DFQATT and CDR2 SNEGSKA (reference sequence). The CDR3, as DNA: TGCAGTGCCCACTCCTCAGCCCGCCCCTACGAGCAGTACTTC. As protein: CSAHSSARPYEQYF.

CDR3 sequence: CATRGGAGTSGHNEQFF. CDR3 nucleotide sequence: TGTGCCACCAGGGGGGGGGCCGGGACTAGCGGACACAATGAGCAGTTCTTC. The chain recombines TRBV24-1 with TRBJ2-1; the match to TRBD2 covers 11 bases. CDR3 size: 17 residues. Germline CDR1 reads KGHDR; CDR2 reads SFDVKD. With 7 bases clipped from V and 5 bases from J, the junction kept 12 bases outside the gene matches.

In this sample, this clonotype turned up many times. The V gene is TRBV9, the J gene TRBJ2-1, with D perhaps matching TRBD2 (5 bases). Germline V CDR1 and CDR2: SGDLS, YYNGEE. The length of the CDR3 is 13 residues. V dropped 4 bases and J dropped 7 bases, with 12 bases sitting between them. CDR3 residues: CASSPYRGNEQFF. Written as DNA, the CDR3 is TGTGCCAGCAGCCCCTACAGAGGGAATGAGCAGTTCTTC.

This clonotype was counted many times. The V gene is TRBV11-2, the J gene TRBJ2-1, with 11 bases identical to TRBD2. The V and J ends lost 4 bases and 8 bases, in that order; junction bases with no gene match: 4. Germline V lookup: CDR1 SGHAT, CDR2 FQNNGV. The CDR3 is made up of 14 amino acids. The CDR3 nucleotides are TGTGCCAGCAGCTACACTAGCGGGGGCTATGAGCAGTTCTTC. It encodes CASSYTSGGYEQFF.